Below, 9 T cell receptor beta chains from the same sample are listed, as sequenced in a study of cytomegalovirus exposure and HLA in healthy donors. With 60 Vbeta and 13 Jbeta primers, the PCR was carried out. Assay used: immunoSEQ multiplex PCR; TCRdb lists only in-frame clones, some missing. The table records tens of thousands of clones, about two thirds of them present only once. The sample consisted of PBMCs. These receptors all stem from a boy under 18 in good health and CMV-seropositive.

The chain recombines TRBV7-8 with TRBJ2-1; TRBD2 might be the D (5 bases). CDR3 length: 16 residues. Per germline, CDR1 SGHVS and CDR2 FQNEAQ. The ends were cut back, 4 bases at V and 5 bases at J, with 18 bases in the middle. The CDR3 bases are TGTGCCAGCAGCTACCAGAGGGTTAAGCGAGACAATGAGCAGTTCTTC. Protein: CASSYQRVKRDNEQFF.

The chain uses TRBV19 and TRBJ1-5, with D possibly being TRBD1 (5 bases). V was clipped by 5 bases and J by 7 bases, with 15 bases between them. This CDR3 has 14 amino acids. Germline CDR1 reads LNHDA; CDR2 reads SQIVND (reference sequence). The CDR3 DNA reads as TGTGCCAGTAGTGCCCCAGGGAGGCGCCAGCCCCAGCATTTT. As protein: CASSAPGRRQPQHF.

The CDR3 sequence is CASSWASGSVSYEQYF. CDR3 DNA: TGTGCCAGTAGTTGGGCTAGCGGGAGTGTGAGCTACGAGCAGTACTTC. The V call is TRBV19, the J call TRBJ2-7, with 10 bases identical to TRBD2. CDR3 size: 16 residues. J gave up 3 bases and V 5 bases, and 10 bases lay outside the gene matches. Germline V gene lookup returns CDR1 LNHDA and CDR2 SQIVND (reference sequence).

V usage is TRBV9 and J usage is TRBJ2-1; perhaps TRBD1 as D (6 bases). CDR3 length equals 16 residues. V lost 0 bases and J lost 0, with 10 bases in between. Germline CDR1 is SGDLS and CDR2 is YYNGEE. The CDR3 protein is CASSVAGVSSYNEQFF. The CDR3 DNA sequence: TGTGCCAGCAGCGTAGCAGGGGTCAGCTCCTACAATGAGCAGTTCTTC.

This clone has only a few counts. This chain connects TRBV27 to TRBJ2-1; D is undetermined. CDR1 and CDR2 (germline): MNHEY, SMNVEV (reference sequence). Trimming removed 5 bases at V and 5 bases at J, with 13 bases between. The CDR3 spans 14 residues. The CDR3 protein is CASSPVPTNNEQFF. The CDR3 bases are TGTGCCAGCAGTCCCGTCCCCACAAACAATGAGCAGTTCTTC.

This clone was seen more than once but under ten times. J is TRBJ1-4 and V is TRBV6-6; D ambiguous. CDR3 length: 11 residues. The germline gives CDR1 MNHNY, CDR2 SVGAGI (reference sequence). The V end was cut by 7 bases, the J end by 8 bases, with 8 bases between. CDR3 residues: CASTIGEKLFF. The CDR3 nucleotides are TGTGCCAGCACGATCGGGGAAAAACTGTTTTTT.

This chain joins TRBV5-4 and TRBJ2-2; the D gene is possibly TRBD2 (6 bases). CDR1 SGHNT and CDR2 YYREEE come from the germline V gene (reference sequence). The CDR3 sequence is 14 residues long. The ends were cut back, 5 bases at V and 3 bases at J, with 11 bases in the middle. The DNA for the CDR3 is TGTGCCAGCAGTTGGACGGGAGACACCGGGGAGCTGTTTTTT. Encoded protein: CASSWTGDTGELFF.

V is TRBV2 and J is TRBJ2-3, with D maybe TRBD2 (6 bases). Trimming removed 4 bases from V and 4 bases from J, with 15 bases in between. CDR1 and CDR2 (germline): SNHLY, FYNNEI. This CDR3 comprises 15 residues. CDR3 DNA: TGTGCCAGCAGTGGTTTGAAGCGGGTGTCAGATACGCAGTATTTT. As protein: CASSGLKRVSDTQYF.

The table lists this clone with a few counts. This rearrangement joins TRBV6-6 to TRBJ1-1; no reliable D call. Germline V CDR1 and CDR2: MNHNY, SVGAGI (reference sequence). The CDR3 is 13 amino acids. Between the trimmed V and J ends, which lost 6 bases and 5 bases, there was a span of 13 bases. CDR3 amino acids: CASRARYGTEAFF. CDR3 nucleotide sequence: TGTGCCAGCAGGGCGAGGTATGGTACTGAAGCTTTCTTT.